The 9 T cell receptor beta chains in this list originate from one sample, sequenced in a study of T cells after yellow fever vaccination. MiXCR was run by TCRdb on the 5' RACE reads, yielding one entry per CDR3 protein. The data hold roughly 120,000 distinct CDR3 sequences, with about 7% observed a single time. Sequences were derived from CD4+ T cells sorted from PBMCs, sampled approximately 40 days after the first yellow fever vaccination. The receptors originated from a man aged 18 to 29 who received the YFV17D yellow fever vaccine.

The chain couples TRBV5-4 to TRBJ2-1; 8 nucleotides agree with TRBD1. Trimming at V came to 3 bases and at J to 7 bases, leaving 9 bases not matched to a gene. The CDR3 is made up of 15 amino acids. CDR1 is SGHNT, CDR2 YYREEE, per germline (reference sequence). The CDR3 region is CASSYRTGWLNEQFF. CDR3 DNA: TGTGCCAGCAGCTACCGGACAGGGTGGTTGAATGAGCAGTTCTTC.

As for this clonotype: This could be a read error, since a much larger clone is one nucleotide away. The V call is TRBV7-2, the J call TRBJ2-5; D may match TRBD1 or TRBD2 (5 bases each). CDR1 and CDR2 from the germline V gene are SGHTA and FQGNSA. This CDR3 has 16 residues. The V and J ends lost 11 bases and 4 bases respectively, with 26 bases between them. This chain's CDR3 is CAGTPMRGSMGETQYF. The CDR3 DNA sequence: TGTGCCGGCACCCCGATGAGGGGATCGATGGGAGAGACCCAGTACTTC.

The table lists this clonotype with many counts. The rearrangement joins TRBV6-1 to TRBJ2-3, with D possibly being TRBD2 (5 bases). In germline, CDR1 is MNHNS, CDR2 SASEGT. Trimming pared 7 bases from V and 7 bases from J, leaving 15 bases between. The CDR3 consists of 13 residues. CDR3 coding DNA: TGTGCCAGCACCTTCAGCGGCGGACATACGCAGTATTTT. This encodes CASTFSGGHTQYF.

This clonotype was observed at least ten times. The chain couples TRBV20-1 to TRBJ1-2, with D unclear. There are 12 residues in the CDR3. Trimming removed 5 bases at V and 3 bases at J, with 10 bases between. Germline CDR1 reads DFQATT; CDR2 reads SNEGSKA (reference sequence). The CDR3 sequence: CSAAQVDYGYTF. CDR3 coding DNA: TGCAGTGCTGCTCAGGTTGACTATGGCTACACCTTC.

At least ten counts were recorded for this clonotype. The chain recombines TRBV7-2 with TRBJ1-2, with a weak D call TRBD1 (5 bases). The CDR3 totals 15 residues. Trimming removed 1 base from V and 4 bases from J, with 13 bases in between. Germline V CDR1 and CDR2: SGHTA, FQGNSA. CDR3: CASSLVVREGYGYTF. Here the CDR3 DNA reads TGTGCCAGCAGCTTAGTGGTCAGGGAGGGCTATGGCTACACCTTC.

This clonotype was recorded a few times. V gene TRBV7-8 combines with J gene TRBJ1-1, with D unclear. This CDR3 region has 14 residues. Germline CDR1 SGHVS, CDR2 FQNEAQ. V was shortened by 1 base and J by 5 bases, with 11 bases between the two germline ends. The CDR3 DNA reads as TGTGCCAGCAGCTTAGATCCCCAAAGAACTGAAGCTTTCTTT. This sequence encodes CASSLDPQRTEAFF.

This clonotype was seen many times. This chain connects TRBV7-6 to TRBJ2-5; a possible D gene is TRBD2 (6 bases). Trimming cost V 1 base and J 5 bases, with 14 bases left between them. Germline assignment: CDR1 SGHVS and CDR2 FNYEAQ. The CDR3 is 15 amino acids. This chain's CDR3 is CASSLGAGTVETQYF. DNA for the CDR3: TGTGCCAGCAGCTTAGGGGCAGGGACTGTCGAGACCCAGTACTTC. Full variable domain (rest looked up from reference TRBV7-6 and TRBJ2-5): GAGVSQSPRYKVTKRGQDVALRCDPISGHVSLYWYRQALGQGPEFLTYFNYEAQQDKSGLPNDRFSAERPEGSISTLTIQRTEQRDSAMYRCASSLGAGTVETQYFGPGTRLLVL.

The chain joins TRBV5-4 to TRBJ2-3, with 10 bases matching TRBD2. Per the germline V gene, CDR1 is SGHNT and CDR2 is YYREEE (reference sequence). The CDR3 covers 16 residues. J gave up 6 bases and V 4 bases, and 11 bases lay outside the gene matches. The CDR3: CASSAPLAGGGDTQYF. CDR3 coding DNA: TGTGCCAGCAGCGCCCCCTTAGCGGGGGGCGGGGATACGCAGTATTTT.

This clonotype has more than one count but fewer than ten. The gene calls are TRBV5-4 and TRBJ1-4; the D gene is possibly TRBD1 (6 bases). CDR1 and CDR2 from the germline V gene are SGHNT and YYREEE (reference sequence). Between the trimmed V and J ends, which lost 2 bases and 1 base, there was a span of 12 bases. The CDR3 runs 16 residues. CDR3 sequence reads: CASSFGKGGTNEKLFF. CDR3 bases: TGTGCCAGCAGCTTTGGGAAGGGGGGAACTAATGAAAAACTGTTTTTT.